This T cell receptor (beta chain) originates from a study of blood T cells in healthy people across ages. Study at large: Capturing about one barcoded beta molecule per two T cells was achieved by template switching.

Through a sample-barcoded 5' primer and a J-beta primer mix, a second PCR was run for about 6 to 12 cycles. Using its own MiXCR run on the 5' RACE reads, TCRdb lists one record per CDR3 protein. The sample lists roughly 730,000 distinct CDR3 sequences, approximately 60% seen once, with about a quarter in the top ten. This clonotype was seen a handful of times. The CDR3 contains 15 residues. V shed 7 bases and J 2 bases; nucleotides not matched to a gene: 8. Per germline, CDR1 MNHNY and CDR2 SVGAGI (reference sequence). Sequenced: blood. V usage is TRBV6-6 and J usage is TRBJ2-7; 10 positions agree with TRBD1. This receptor was identified in a man between 35 and 55 years old in good health. CDR3 loop: CASNSETGGPYEQYF. In nucleotides, the CDR3 is TGTGCCAGCAACTCAGAGACAGGGGGCCCCTACGAGCAGTACTTC.